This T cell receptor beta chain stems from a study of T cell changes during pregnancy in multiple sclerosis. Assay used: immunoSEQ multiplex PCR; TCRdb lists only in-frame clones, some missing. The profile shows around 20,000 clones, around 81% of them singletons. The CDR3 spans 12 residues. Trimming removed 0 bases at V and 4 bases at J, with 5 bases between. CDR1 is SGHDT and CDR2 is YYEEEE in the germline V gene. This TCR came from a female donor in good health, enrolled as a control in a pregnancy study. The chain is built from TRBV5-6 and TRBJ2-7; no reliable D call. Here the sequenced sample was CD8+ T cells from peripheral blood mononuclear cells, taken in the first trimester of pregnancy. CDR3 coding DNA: TGTGCCAGCAGCTTGGGGCTTTACGAGCAGTACTTC. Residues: CASSLGLYEQYF.